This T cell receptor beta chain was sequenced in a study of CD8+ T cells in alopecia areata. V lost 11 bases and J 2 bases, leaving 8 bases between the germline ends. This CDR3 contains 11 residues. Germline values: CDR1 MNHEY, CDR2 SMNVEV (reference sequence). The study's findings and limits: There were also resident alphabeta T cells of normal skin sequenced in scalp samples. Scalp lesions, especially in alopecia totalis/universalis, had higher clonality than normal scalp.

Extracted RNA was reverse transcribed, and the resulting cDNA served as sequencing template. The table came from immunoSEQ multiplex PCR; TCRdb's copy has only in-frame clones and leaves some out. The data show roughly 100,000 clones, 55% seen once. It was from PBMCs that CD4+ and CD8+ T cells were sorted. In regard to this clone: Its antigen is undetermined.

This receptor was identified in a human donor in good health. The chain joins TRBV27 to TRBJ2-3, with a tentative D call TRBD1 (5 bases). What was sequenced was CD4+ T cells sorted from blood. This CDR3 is CAGADTDTQYF. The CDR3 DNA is TGTGCCGGGGCAGACACAGATACGCAGTATTTT.